The present T cell receptor beta chain was sequenced within a study of tissue T cells after allogeneic stem cell transplantation. Points on this clone: Any gene name here is a mouse gene name. The read comes to an end 1 residue before the CDR3 does, leaving the germline J gene to fill in the end.

Sequencing was performed with immunoSEQ multiplex PCR; in TCRdb, only in-frame clones are kept and a portion is missing. The repertoire holds roughly 2,000 clones, with roughly 51% as singletons. Sample time point: mouse harvest day 14 after allogeneic transplant. Tail vein injection delivered 10^7 T-cell-depleted bone marrow cells and 10^6 splenic CD5+ T cells. The V segment lost 0 bases and the J segment 4 bases; nucleotides outside the gene matches: 4. CDR1 and CDR2 (germline): GFQATS, STVNSAI. The CDR3 runs to 15 residues. This sequence originates from a female BALB/c mouse given C57BL/6 T cells with graft-versus-host disease after an allogeneic hematopoietic cell transplant. Sequencing input: lymph node tissue. The chain joins TRBV20 to TRBJ2-3; the match to TRBD2 covers 10 bases. CDR3 region: CGARDADWGTETLYF. The CDR3 DNA, read in part, is TGTGGTGCTAGGGATGCGGACTGGGGGACAGAAACGCTGTAT. Combining the CDR3 with reference TRBV20 and TRBJ2-3 gives the whole variable domain GALVYQYPRRTICKSGTSMRMECQAVGFQATSVAWYRQSPQKTFELIALSTVNSAIKYEQNFTQEKFPISHPNLSFSSMTVLNAYLEDRGLYLCGARDADWGTETLYFGSGTRLTVL.